The text below deals with one TCR beta chain. The CDR3 contains 12 residues. Per the germline V gene, CDR1 is KGHDR and CDR2 is SFDVKD. V shed 3 bases, J shed 7 bases, and the junction held 2 bases outside the gene matches. This sample is drawn from a study of blood T cell repertoires in COVID-19. Study-wide context: The United States, Italy and Spain were the sources of the acute and convalescent COVID-19 samples. From T cells, B-cell-depleted T cells, or PBMCs came the material, which was cDNA or gDNA.

Study processing details: It was from reference gene primer amplification that nucleated cell counts were estimated. Sequenced by immunoSEQ multiplex PCR; TCRdb stores in-frame clones only, minus some. The DNA was the basis for D and trimming; V, J and clone size are from that table. The repertoire holds more than 300,000 clones, with about 90% as singletons. The sequenced material came from peripheral blood. The receptor's source is a man between 18 and 35 years old who had recovered from COVID-19. The J gene is TRBJ2-7, the V gene TRBV24-1; 7 bases match TRBD1. The CDR3 here is CATSDPGGEQYF. In DNA form, the CDR3 reads TGTGCCACCAGTGATCCAGGGGGTGAGCAGTACTTC.